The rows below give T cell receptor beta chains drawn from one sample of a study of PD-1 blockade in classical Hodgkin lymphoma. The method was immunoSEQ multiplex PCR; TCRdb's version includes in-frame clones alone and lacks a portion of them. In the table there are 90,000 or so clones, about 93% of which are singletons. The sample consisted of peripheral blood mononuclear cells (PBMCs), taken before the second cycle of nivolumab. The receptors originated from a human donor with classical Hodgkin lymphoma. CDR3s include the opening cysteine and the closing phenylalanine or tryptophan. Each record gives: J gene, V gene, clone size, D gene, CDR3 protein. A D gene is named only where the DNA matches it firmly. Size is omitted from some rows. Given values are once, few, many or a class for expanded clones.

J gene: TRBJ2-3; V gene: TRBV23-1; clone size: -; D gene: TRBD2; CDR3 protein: CASSQLGLREVSTDTQYF
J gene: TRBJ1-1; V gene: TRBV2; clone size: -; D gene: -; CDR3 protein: CASRWRVNTEAFF
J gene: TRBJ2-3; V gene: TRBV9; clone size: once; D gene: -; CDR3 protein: CASSVEGLRTPTDTQYF
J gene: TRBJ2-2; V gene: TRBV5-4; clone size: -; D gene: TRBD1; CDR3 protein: CASSQVRTGTNTGELFF
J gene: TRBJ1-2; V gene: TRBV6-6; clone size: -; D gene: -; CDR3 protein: CASSPPQGQGGYTF
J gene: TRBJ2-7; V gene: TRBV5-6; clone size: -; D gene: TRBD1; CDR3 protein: CASSSTRDSYPHRHF
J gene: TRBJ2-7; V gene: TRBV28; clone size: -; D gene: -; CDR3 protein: CASSLPRDVLADEQYF
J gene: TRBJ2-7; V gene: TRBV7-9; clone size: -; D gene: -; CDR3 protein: CASSLGPGNVDEQYF
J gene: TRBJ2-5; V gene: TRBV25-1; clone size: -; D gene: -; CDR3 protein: CASSTNRLGGTQYF
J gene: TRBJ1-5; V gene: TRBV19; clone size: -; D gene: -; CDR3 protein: CASSGRHQLPQHF
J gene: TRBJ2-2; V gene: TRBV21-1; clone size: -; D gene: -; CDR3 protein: CASSKGPAGNTGELFF
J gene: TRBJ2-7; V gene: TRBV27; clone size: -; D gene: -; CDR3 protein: CASAMLGLREQYF
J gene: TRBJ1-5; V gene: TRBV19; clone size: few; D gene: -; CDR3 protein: CASNRDGNQPQHF
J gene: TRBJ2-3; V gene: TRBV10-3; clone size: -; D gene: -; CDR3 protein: CAISARFTDTQYF
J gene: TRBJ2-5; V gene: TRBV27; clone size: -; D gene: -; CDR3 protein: CASSFVPEETQYF
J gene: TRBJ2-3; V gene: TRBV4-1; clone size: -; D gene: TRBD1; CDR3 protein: CASSQVGTGGTDTQYF
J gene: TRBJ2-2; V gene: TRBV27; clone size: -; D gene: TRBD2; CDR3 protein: CASSLTSGNTGELFF
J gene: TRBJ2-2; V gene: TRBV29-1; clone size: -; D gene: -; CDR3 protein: CSVGARNANTGELFF
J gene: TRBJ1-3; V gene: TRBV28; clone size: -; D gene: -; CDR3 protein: CASRSGTYSGNTIYF
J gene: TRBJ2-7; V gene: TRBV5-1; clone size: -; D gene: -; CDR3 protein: CASSLGTEAYEQYF
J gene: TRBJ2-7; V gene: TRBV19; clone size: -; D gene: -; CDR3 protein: CASSTIPGNEQYF
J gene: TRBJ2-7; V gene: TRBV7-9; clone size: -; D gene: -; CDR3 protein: CASSLPLGRTYEQYF
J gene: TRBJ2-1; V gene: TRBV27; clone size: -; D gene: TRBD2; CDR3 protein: CASSFSGSYNEQFF
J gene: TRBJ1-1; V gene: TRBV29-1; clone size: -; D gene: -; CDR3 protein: CSVVTNTEAFF
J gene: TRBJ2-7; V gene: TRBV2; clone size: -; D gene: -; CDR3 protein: CASGRGTDYEQYF
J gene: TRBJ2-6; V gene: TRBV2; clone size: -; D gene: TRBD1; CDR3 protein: CASSERTGASGANVLTF
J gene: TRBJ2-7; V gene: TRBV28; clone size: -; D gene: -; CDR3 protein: CASSSQGRRTSRAYEQYF
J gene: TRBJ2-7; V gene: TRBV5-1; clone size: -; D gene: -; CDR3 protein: CASSLDFYEQYF
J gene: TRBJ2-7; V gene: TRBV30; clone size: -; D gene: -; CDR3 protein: CAWSPRARTGMIGEQYF
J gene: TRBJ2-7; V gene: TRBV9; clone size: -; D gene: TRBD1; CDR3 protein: CASSGRGDRGPYEQYF
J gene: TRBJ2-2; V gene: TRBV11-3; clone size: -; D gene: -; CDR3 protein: CASSPRTTGDRNPGELFF
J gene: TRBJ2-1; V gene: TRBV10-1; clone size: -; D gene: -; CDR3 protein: CASSAIRGYEQFF
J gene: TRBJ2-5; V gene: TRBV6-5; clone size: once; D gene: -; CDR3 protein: CASSYLGVETQYF
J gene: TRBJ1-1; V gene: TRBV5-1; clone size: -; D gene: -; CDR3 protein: CASSWAGGRGTEAFF
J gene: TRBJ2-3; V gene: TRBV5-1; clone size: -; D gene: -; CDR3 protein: CASSLAPGDTTDTQYF
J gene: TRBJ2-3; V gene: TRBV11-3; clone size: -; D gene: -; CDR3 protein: CASSLSGANADTQYF
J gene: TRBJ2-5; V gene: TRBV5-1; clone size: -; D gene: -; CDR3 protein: CASSYQETQYF
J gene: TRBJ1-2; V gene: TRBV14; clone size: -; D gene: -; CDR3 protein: CASSQGGRGRDYGYTF
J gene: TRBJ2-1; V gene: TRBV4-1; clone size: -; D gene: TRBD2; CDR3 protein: CASSQSSGRGWQFF
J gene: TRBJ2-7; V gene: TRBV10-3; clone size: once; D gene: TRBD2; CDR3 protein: CAINSLAGASEQYF
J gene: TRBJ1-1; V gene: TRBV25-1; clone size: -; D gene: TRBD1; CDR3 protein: CASSGIQGGSGGDTEAFF
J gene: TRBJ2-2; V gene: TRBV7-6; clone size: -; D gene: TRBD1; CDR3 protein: CASSSGQANTGELFF
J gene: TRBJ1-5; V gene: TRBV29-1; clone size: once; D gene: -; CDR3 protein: CSVGQLNQPQHF
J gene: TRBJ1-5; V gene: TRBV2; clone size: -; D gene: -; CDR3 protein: CASREHQGRQPQHF
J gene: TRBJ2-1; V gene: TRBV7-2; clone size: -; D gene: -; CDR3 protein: CASSLGGQSYNEQFF
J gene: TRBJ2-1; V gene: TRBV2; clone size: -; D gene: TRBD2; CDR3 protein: CASRGGLAGVYNEQFF
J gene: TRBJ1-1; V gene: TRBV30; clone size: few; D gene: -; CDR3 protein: CAWRVENTEAFF
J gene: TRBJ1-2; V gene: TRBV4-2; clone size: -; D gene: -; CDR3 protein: CASSWALGGNYGYTF
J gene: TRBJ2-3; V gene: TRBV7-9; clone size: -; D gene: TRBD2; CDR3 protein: CASSPGLRTDTQYF
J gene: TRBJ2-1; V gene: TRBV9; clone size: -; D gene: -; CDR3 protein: CASSVVLGGGEQFF
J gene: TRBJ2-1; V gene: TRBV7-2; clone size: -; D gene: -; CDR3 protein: CASSPTSVNEQFF
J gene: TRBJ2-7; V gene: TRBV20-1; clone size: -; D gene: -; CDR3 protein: CSAAMAVEQYF
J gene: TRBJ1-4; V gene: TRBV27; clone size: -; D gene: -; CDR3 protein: CASRRLAGYGNEKLFF
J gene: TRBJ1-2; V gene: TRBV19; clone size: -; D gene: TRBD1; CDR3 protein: CASSETGQGNYGYTF
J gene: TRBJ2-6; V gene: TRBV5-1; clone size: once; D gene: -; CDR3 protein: CASSLTGDSGANVLTF